One and the same sample provided the 32 T cell receptor beta chains below, sequenced in a study of T-cell reconstitution after alpha-beta-depleted transplantation in children. Molecular barcoding with unique molecular identifiers was used for the TCRbeta library. TCRdb ran MiXCR on the PCR reads and lists one entry per CDR3 protein. Among roughly 400,000 distinct CDR3 sequences listed, roughly 43% were seen once. The source was PBMCs, collected before TCRalphabeta/CD19-depleted stem cell transplant. These receptor sequences come from a girl aged 2 to 10 with aplastic anemia, due to receive a stem cell transplant.

The CDR3 loop reads CASSYHSPGTDTQYF. Here the CDR3 DNA reads TGTGCCAGCAGTTACCACTCTCCAGGGACAGATACGCAGTATTTT. This chain links TRBV6-5 with TRBJ2-3; tentative D call: TRBD1 (5 bases). Germline assignment: CDR1 MNHEY and CDR2 SVGAGI. The CDR3 runs to 15 residues. The V end lost 2 bases, the J end lost 3 bases, and 12 bases lay between the germline ends.

This clonotype was seen a few times. The chain joins TRBV6-2 or TRBV6-3 to TRBJ1-3; 7 bases match TRBD1. Germline trimming cut 5 bases from V and 4 bases from J; bases unmatched to any gene: 5. Germline CDR1 is MNHEY and CDR2 is SVGEGT. The CDR3 is 14 residues long. The CDR3 region has the DNA TGTGCCAGCAGTCACCCCAGGGGGGGAAACACCATATATTTT. Protein sequence: CASSHPRGGNTIYF.

This chain uses TRBV5-6 with TRBJ2-7, with 8 positions matching TRBD2. In germline, CDR1 is SGHDT, CDR2 YYEEEE. V trimming: 0 bases; J trimming: 3 bases; junction bases outside the gene matches: 11. The CDR3 runs to 17 residues. The CDR3 DNA sequence: TGTGCCAGCAGCTTGGAGGGCTCCGCGGGAGGCTACTACGAGCAGTACTTC. It yields the protein CASSLEGSAGGYYEQYF.

V is TRBV18 and J is TRBJ2-2; the D gene is possibly TRBD1 (6 bases). V lost 3 bases, J lost 1 base, and 15 bases lay in between. Germline CDR1 reads KGHSH; CDR2 reads LQKENI. The CDR3 extends over 17 amino acids. CDR3 protein: CASSPPVGTKNTGELFF. For the CDR3, the DNA is TGTGCCAGCTCACCCCCAGTGGGGACAAAGAACACCGGGGAGCTGTTTTTT.

The V gene is TRBV5-6, the J gene TRBJ1-2; D gene ambiguous. This CDR3 has 12 amino acids. Germline-derived CDR1 and CDR2 are SGHDT and YYEEEE. The V gene lost 1 base and the J gene lost 8 bases, with 9 bases spanning the gap. The CDR3 protein is CASSLRGGGYTF. CDR3 sequence (DNA): TGTGCCAGCAGCTTGCGGGGAGGGGGCTACACCTTC. Full variable domain (rest looked up from reference TRBV5-6 and TRBJ1-2): DAGVTQSPTHLIKTRGQQVTLRCSPKSGHDTVSWYQQALGQGPQFIFQYYEEEERQRGNFPDRFSGHQFPNYSSELNVNALLLGDSALYLCASSLRGGGYTFGSGTRLTVV.

The rearrangement joins TRBV24-1 to TRBJ2-3; 8 bases line up with TRBD2. V lost 8 bases to trimming and J lost 5 bases; unmatched junction nucleotides: 5. The CDR3 sequence is 13 residues long. Per germline, CDR1 KGHDR and CDR2 SFDVKD. CDR3 protein: CATTGGPGDTQYF. CDR3 sequence (DNA): TGTGCCACCACGGGGGGGCCTGGAGATACGCAGTATTTT.

This clonotype was counted only a few times. The chain links TRBV6-1 to TRBJ1-1, with 9 bases fitting TRBD1. The V gene's germline CDR1 is MNHNS and CDR2 SASEGT. This CDR3 has 16 residues. Trimming took 0 bases from V and 1 from J; bases not matched to a gene: 3. The CDR3 protein is CASSEARDRENTEAFF. The CDR3 DNA reads as TGTGCCAGCAGTGAAGCGCGGGACAGGGAGAACACTGAAGCTTTCTTT.

This clonotype was found a few times. The rearrangement uses TRBV27 and TRBJ2-3; a weak D match, TRBD2 (5 bases). Germline CDR1 reads MNHEY; CDR2 reads SMNVEV (reference sequence). The ends were cut back, 7 bases at V and 6 bases at J, with 17 bases in the middle. The CDR3 has 14 residues. The CDR3: CASTPGLARDTQYF. CDR3 nucleotide sequence: TGTGCCAGCACCCCAGGCCTAGCCAGGGATACGCAGTATTTT.

At least ten counts were recorded for this clonotype. This chain joins TRBV5-1 and TRBJ2-3; no clear D gene. Trimming took 2 bases from V and 6 from J, leaving 10 bases between them. CDR3 length: 13 residues. Germline assignment: CDR1 SGHRS and CDR2 YFSETQ. The CDR3 DNA reads TGCGCCAGCAGCTTATTTTCTGGGGATACGCAGTATTTT. This gives the protein CASSLFSGDTQYF.

The V gene is TRBV29-1, the J gene TRBJ2-7, with 10 bases fitting TRBD2. CDR1 SQVTM and CDR2 ANQGSEA come from the germline V gene. V lost 6 bases and J lost 2; bases outside the gene matches: 4. The CDR3 runs to 13 residues. CDR3 coding DNA: TGCAGCGTCGGACTAGCGGACACCTACGAGCAGTACTTC. Translated: CSVGLADTYEQYF.

The gene calls are TRBV27 and TRBJ2-1, with D tentatively TRBD2 (6 bases). The V gene lost 9 bases and the J gene lost 1 base, with 13 bases spanning the gap. This CDR3 comprises 14 residues. In germline, CDR1 is MNHEY, CDR2 SMNVEV (reference sequence). The CDR3 loop is CASTHGGSYNEQFF. CDR3 in DNA: TGTGCCAGTACCCATGGGGGGTCCTACAATGAGCAGTTCTTC.

Regarding this clonotype: At one of its ends the junction is not consistent with the germline gene, which may arise from a read error. The V and J genes are TRBV24-1 and TRBJ2-2, with a weak D call TRBD2 (5 bases). Germline V gives CDR1 KGHDR, CDR2 SFDVKD. The CDR3 is 12 amino acids. The CDR3 DNA sequence: TGTGTCACCAGTGAGGGAACCTGGGAGCTGTTTTTT. Amino acids: CVTSEGTWELFF.

The chain couples TRBV12-3 or TRBV12-4 to TRBJ1-3, with 10 bases identical to TRBD1. This CDR3 spans 16 amino acids. The junction had 9 bases not matched to a gene; V was cut back by 7 bases and J by 3 bases. CDR3 sequence reads: CASMEGTGAFGNTIYF. The DNA of the CDR3 is TGTGCCAGCATGGAGGGGACAGGGGCTTTTGGAAACACCATATATTTT.

This clonotype has only a few counts. The chain couples TRBV5-1 to TRBJ2-1; D is unclear. The CDR3 loop spans 15 amino acids. V dropped 5 bases and J dropped 5 bases, with 17 bases sitting between them. Germline-derived CDR1 and CDR2 are SGHRS and YFSETQ. The CDR3 bases are TGCGCCAGCAGGACCGGGCATAAAATAAACAATGAGCAGTTCTTC. It encodes CASRTGHKINNEQFF.

This clonotype was counted ten times or more. The CDR3 sequence: CASRGVVGLAGGSYEQYF. The CDR3 DNA follows: TGTGCCAGCAGAGGGGTTGTAGGACTAGCGGGAGGATCCTACGAGCAGTACTTC. V gene TRBV11-2 combines with J gene TRBJ2-7; TRBD2 agrees at 14 bases. This CDR3 is built from 18 residues. The germline V gene encodes CDR1 SGHAT and CDR2 FQNNGV. After removal of 6 bases from V and 1 base from J, the junction contained 11 bases not matched to a gene.

As to this clonotype: A much larger clone sits a single nucleotide away, making a read error possible. The rearrangement uses TRBV6-1 and TRBJ1-1, with D unresolved. Germline values: CDR1 MNHNS, CDR2 SASEGT. Between the trimmed V and J ends, which lost 7 bases and 4 bases, there was a span of 13 bases. The length of the CDR3 is 13 residues. As DNA, the CDR3 is TGTGCCAGCAAGGAAGCCTCGACCACTGAAGCTTTCTTT. It translates to CASKEASTTEAFF.

This clonotype was counted only a few times. The J gene is TRBJ2-5, the V gene TRBV20-1, with TRBD2 identical over 10 bases. The V segment lost 1 base and the J segment 5 bases; nucleotides outside the gene matches: 13. The CDR3 contains 17 residues. The germline V gene has CDR1 DFQATT and CDR2 SNEGSKA (reference sequence). The CDR3 loop is CSARALTGSGGPETQYF. DNA of the CDR3: TGCAGTGCTAGAGCCCTCACCGGTAGCGGGGGGCCGGAGACCCAGTACTTC.

The V call is TRBV5-1, the J call TRBJ2-7, with 8 bases identical to TRBD1. The CDR3 runs 16 residues. J lost 11 bases, V lost 7 bases, and 23 bases had no gene match. In germline, CDR1 is SGHRS, CDR2 YFSETQ. CDR3 nucleotide sequence: TGCGCCAGCGGACCAGCCTCCGGGACAGGCGGCCATTGGGAGTACTTC. Its translation: CASGPASGTGGHWEYF.

This clonotype was seen just once. The genes are TRBV29-1 and TRBJ2-1, with D perhaps matching TRBD1 (6 bases). Germline assignment: CDR1 SQVTM and CDR2 ANQGSEA. V lost 7 bases to trimming and J lost 6 bases, with 16 bases between them. The CDR3 contains 13 residues. CDR3 amino acids: CSAVWGLGNEQFF. The CDR3 DNA sequence: TGCAGCGCCGTATGGGGGCTCGGCAATGAGCAGTTCTTC.

This sequence joins TRBV2 and TRBJ2-7; TRBD1 matches at 7 bases. The germline V gene has CDR1 SNHLY and CDR2 FYNNEI. V trimming: 8 bases; J trimming: 7 bases; junction bases outside the gene matches: 8. The CDR3 is 12 amino acids. CDR3 amino acids: CASERQGQEQYF. As DNA, the CDR3 is TGTGCCAGCGAGAGACAGGGTCAAGAGCAGTACTTC.

The rearrangement links TRBV7-9 to TRBJ2-7; maybe TRBD2 (6 bases). The germline CDR1 and CDR2 sequences are SEHNR and FQNEAQ (reference sequence). The V and J ends lost 5 bases and 2 bases respectively, with 13 bases between them. This CDR3 is 14 amino acids long. CDR3 DNA: TGTGCCAGCAGCCTTCGCGGGGATACCTACGAGCAGTACTTC. Its translation: CASSLRGDTYEQYF. The full variable domain, its missing parts supplied by reference TRBV7-9 and TRBJ2-7, is DTGVSQNPRHKITKRGQNVTFRCDPISEHNRLYWYRQTLGQGPEFLTYFQNEAQLEKSRLLSDRFSAERPKGSFSTLEIQRTEQGDSAMYLCASSLRGDTYEQYFGPGTRLTVT.

V is TRBV7-8 and J is TRBJ1-1; 7 bases match TRBD1. The CDR3 spans 17 residues. The ends lost 2 bases at V and 3 bases at J; junction bases unmatched: 12. Germline V lookup: CDR1 SGHVS, CDR2 FQNEAQ. CDR3: CASSLSSGGSRYTEAFF. CDR3 bases: TGTGCCAGCAGCTTATCGTCAGGGGGGTCTCGCTACACTGAAGCTTTCTTT.

This clonotype was seen ten or more times. The chain recombines TRBV7-2 with TRBJ2-1; D is undetermined. The CDR3 contains 15 residues. Trimming left V 0 bases short and J 5 bases short, with 11 bases between. The germline gives CDR1 SGHTA, CDR2 FQGNSA. CDR3 sequence reads: CASSLAPGRNNEQFF. CDR3 in DNA: TGTGCCAGCAGCTTAGCCCCCGGGCGCAACAATGAGCAGTTCTTC.

CDR3 amino acids: CASKRAVNTEAFF. CDR3 DNA sequence: TGTGCCAGCAAACGGGCCGTGAACACTGAAGCTTTCTTT. The chain links TRBV6-1 to TRBJ1-1; no firm D call. The CDR3 loop spans 13 amino acids. Germline CDR1 is MNHNS and CDR2 is SASEGT. V lost 7 bases to trimming and J lost 0 bases, with 9 bases between them.

This clonotype has a count of ten or more. The CDR3 bases are TGTGCCAGCAGCTTCCAGGGGTACAATGAGCAGTTCTTC. Its translation: CASSFQGYNEQFF. This chain joins TRBV7-2 and TRBJ2-1; TRBD1 might be the D (6 bases). The CDR3 covers 13 residues. Germline values: CDR1 SGHTA, CDR2 FQGNSA. The germline V and J ends were trimmed by 3 bases and 4 bases, with 7 bases remaining between them. The variable domain in full, completed from reference TRBV7-2 and TRBJ2-1, reads GAGVSQSPSNKVTEKGKDVELRCDPISGHTALYWYRQSLGQGLEFLIYFQGNSAPDKSGLPSDRFSAERTGGSVSTLTIQRTQQEDSAVYLCASSFQGYNEQFFGPGTRLTVL.

This clonotype came up many times. This chain uses TRBV10-3 with TRBJ2-7, with 10 bases that match TRBD1. The CDR3 is 14 residues long. Germline V CDR1 and CDR2: ENHRY, SYGVKD. The junction had 0 bases not matched to a gene; V was cut back by 2 bases and J by 2 bases. The CDR3 coding sequence is TGTGCCATCAGTGAGGGACAGGGGGCCTACGAGCAGTACTTC. Translation: CAISEGQGAYEQYF.

This sequence joins TRBV10-3 and TRBJ2-1; possibly TRBD1 for D (5 bases). The CDR3 has 17 amino acids. Trimming removed 3 bases from V and 0 bases from J, with 15 bases in between. CDR1 and CDR2 from the germline V gene are ENHRY and SYGVKD. CDR3 region: CAISEGAGPLSYNEQFF. CDR3 coding DNA: TGTGCCATCAGTGAAGGGGCCGGACCCCTCTCCTACAATGAGCAGTTCTTC.

The rearrangement uses TRBV4-1 and TRBJ1-4, with TRBD1 matching 9 bases. V trimming: 1 base; J trimming: 4 bases; junction bases outside the gene matches: 10. Germline CDR1 MGHRA, CDR2 YSYEKL. The CDR3 contains 18 residues. The CDR3 DNA is TGCGCCAGCAGCCAAGTCGGACAGGGGATAGGCCATAATGAAAAACTGTTTTTT. Amino acids: CASSQVGQGIGHNEKLFF.

The chain links TRBV24-1 to TRBJ2-3; D is possibly TRBD1 or TRBD2 (5 bases each). Trimming took off 4 bases at V and 1 base at J, with 11 bases between the two ends. CDR1 and CDR2 (germline): KGHDR, SFDVKD. The CDR3 length is 15 residues. This chain's CDR3 is CATSDPGSRTDTQYF. The CDR3 DNA reads as TGTGCCACCAGTGACCCAGGGAGTCGCACAGATACGCAGTATTTT.

V is TRBV20-1 and J is TRBJ2-5, with TRBD1 matching 7 bases. CDR1 is DFQATT, CDR2 SNEGSKA, per germline (reference sequence). Unmatched junction bases numbered 4, after V lost 3 bases and J lost 3 bases. The CDR3 totals 13 residues. CDR3 in DNA: TGCAGTGCTAGCAGACAGGGTAAAGAGACCCAGTACTTC. Amino acid sequence: CSASRQGKETQYF.

In its sample, this clonotype was seen a few times. This chain uses TRBV28 with TRBJ1-6; possibly TRBD1 for D (5 bases). The germline gives CDR1 MDHEN, CDR2 SYDVKM. The V end was cut by 5 bases, the J end by 7 bases, with 12 bases between. The CDR3 loop spans 14 amino acids. CDR3 region: CASSNRRGNSPLHF. The DNA for the CDR3 is TGTGCCAGCAGTAATAGACGGGGGAATTCACCCCTCCACTTT.

This clonotype has just a few counts. The chain employs TRBV20-1 and TRBJ2-1; D gene uncertain. The CDR3 has 17 amino acids. V lost 3 bases and J lost 3, with 21 bases in between. Germline CDR1 DFQATT, CDR2 SNEGSKA (reference sequence). This CDR3 is CSASSPDILVLYNEQFF. CDR3 DNA: TGCAGTGCTAGCTCCCCAGACATTTTGGTACTCTACAATGAGCAGTTCTTC.